A single sample gave rise to the 5 T cell receptor beta chains below, sequenced in a study of blood T cell repertoires in COVID-19. Profiling relied on immunoSEQ multiplex PCR, and the TCRdb table lists in-frame clones only, not all of them. In the table there are around 40,000 clones, 92% of which are singletons. Sequencing was performed on peripheral blood. These receptors were collected from a human donor in a cohort sampled during active COVID-19.

This chain's CDR3 is CSASLAGSTDTQYF. Written as DNA, the CDR3 is TGCAGTGCTAGTCTAGCGGGGAGCACAGATACGCAGTATTTT. The V gene is TRBV20-1, the J gene TRBJ2-3; 9 nucleotides match TRBD2. After removal of 3 bases from V and 0 bases from J, the junction contained 1 base not matched to a gene. The CDR3 runs 14 residues. Per germline, CDR1 DFQATT and CDR2 SNEGSKA (reference sequence).

V is TRBV7-6 and J is TRBJ2-2; TRBD1 aligns across 11 bases. The germline CDR1 and CDR2 sequences are SGHVS and FNYEAQ. The CDR3 covers 15 residues. Unmatched junction bases numbered 4, after V lost 6 bases and J lost 4 bases. The CDR3 bases are TGTGCCAGCAGTTCGGGACAGGGGGGCACCGGGGAGCTGTTTTTT. It codes for CASSSGQGGTGELFF. The variable domain in full, with the rest retrieved from reference TRBV7-6 and TRBJ2-2, is GAGVSQSPRYKVTKRGQDVALRCDPISGHVSLYWYRQALGQGPEFLTYFNYEAQQDKSGLPNDRFSAERPEGSISTLTIQRTEQRDSAMYRCASSSGQGGTGELFFGEGSRLTVL.

The chain carries TRBV3-1 (or the pseudogene TRBV3-2) and TRBJ1-1; D ambiguous. Per the germline V gene, CDR1 is LGHDT and CDR2 is YNNKEL (reference sequence). The V end was cut by 2 bases, the J end by 7 bases, with 11 bases between. CDR3 size: 13 residues. The CDR3 is CASSQIQTGEAFF. CDR3 in DNA: TGTGCCAGCAGCCAAATCCAGACGGGTGAAGCTTTCTTT.

The V gene is TRBV7-5, the J gene TRBJ1-5; the table gives TRBD1 as D, unverified against the DNA. TRBV7-5 represents a pseudogene. This CDR3 is 14 amino acids long. CDR3 in amino acids: CVRSSGQGDQPQHF. CDR3 DNA: TGTGTCAGAAGCTCCGGACAGGGAGATCAGCCCCAGCATTTT.

This chain links TRBV28 with TRBJ1-4; 7 bases match TRBD1. Trimming cost V 5 bases and J 7 bases; bases outside gene matches: 19. Germline CDR1 MDHEN, CDR2 SYDVKM. The CDR3 totals 18 residues. The CDR3 region is CASSQGVGLGSLGEKLFF. CDR3 DNA sequence: TGTGCCAGCAGTCAGGGGGTGGGGCTTGGGTCCTTAGGTGAAAAACTGTTTTTT. Combining the CDR3 with reference TRBV28 and TRBJ1-4 gives the whole variable domain DVKVTQSSRYLVKRTGEKVFLECVQDMDHENMFWYRQDPGLGLRLIYFSYDVKMKEKGDIPEGYSVSREKKERFSLILESASTNQTSMYLCASSQGVGLGSLGEKLFFGSGTQLSVL.